A selection of T cell receptor beta chains follows, all from one sample in a study of shared clonotypes between healthy human individuals. Data came from immunoSEQ multiplex PCR; TCRdb stores just in-frame clones and leaves some out. This sample has 2 million to 2.5 million clones, with about 95% found just once. Sequenced: naive CD4+ T cells sorted from blood. All receptors derive from a man between 18 and 29 years old in good health. Both conserved end residues are part of each CDR3. The order of the fields is J gene, D gene, V gene, clone size, CDR3 DNA, CDR3 protein. A D gene is named only where the DNA matches it firmly. Some rows mark clone size as missing; the rest say once, few, many or name a class of expanded clone.

TRBJ1-2	TRBD1	TRBV2	.	TGTGCCAGCCGGGACAGGACCCCTAACTATGGCTACACCTTC	CASRDRTPNYGYTF
TRBJ2-7	.	TRBV5-8	.	TGTGCCAGCAGCTCCCCCCAGGGGACGCCCTACGAGCAGTACTTC	CASSSPQGTPYEQYF
TRBJ2-7	TRBD1	TRBV7-9	.	TGTGCCAGCAGCCCGACAGGGAAGGGCTACGAGCAGTACTTC	CASSPTGKGYEQYF
TRBJ2-7	.	TRBV7-2	.	TGTGCCAGCAGCTTATACGGCTCCGAGCAGTACTTC	CASSLYGSEQYF
TRBJ2-1	.	TRBV6-1	.	TGTGCCAGCAGCGAATCCCGGAGCTCCTACAATGAGCAGTTCTTC	CASSESRSSYNEQFF
TRBJ2-5	TRBD2	TRBV9	.	TGTGCCAGCAGCGGGACTAGCGGAAAAGAGACCCAGTACTTC	CASSGTSGKETQYF
TRBJ2-1	.	TRBV29-1	.	TGCAGCGTTGAACAGGGGATCTACAATGAGCAGTTCTTC	CSVEQGIYNEQFF
TRBJ1-5	.	TRBV6-6	.	TGTGCCAGCACGATCAACCCTCTTAATCAGCCCCAGCATTTT	CASTINPLNQPQHF
TRBJ1-2	TRBD1	TRBV7-9	.	TGTGCCAGCAGCTCGCATACAGGGGGTCGCAACTATGGCTACACCTTC	CASSSHTGGRNYGYTF
TRBJ2-4	.	TRBV11-3	.	TGTGCCAGCAGCCCTAGTGGAGGGGCGGAAAACATTCAGTACTTC	CASSPSGGAENIQYF
TRBJ1-5	.	TRBV19	.	TGTGCCAGTAGTATGGGTCTGGGGGCAAAACATCAGCCCCAGCATTTT	CASSMGLGAKHQPQHF
TRBJ2-1	.	TRBV9	.	TGTGCCAGCAGCGCCCGTGGTTCGGTATTCTCCTACAATGAGCAGTTCTTC	CASSARGSVFSYNEQFF
TRBJ2-5	.	TRBV28	once	TGTGCCAGCAGTTTCGGGAACAGGGCCCAGTACTTC	CASSFGNRAQYF
TRBJ2-2	TRBD2	TRBV9	.	TGTGCCAGCAGCGCCCCAATTAGCGGGGAGAACACCGGGGAGCTGTTTTTT	CASSAPISGENTGELFF
TRBJ2-1	.	TRBV7-2	.	TGTGCCAGCAGCTTCGGAGGTTCCTACAATGAGCAGTTCTTC	CASSFGGSYNEQFF
TRBJ1-1	.	TRBV29-1	.	TGCAGCGTTGCTTCGACAGGGAACACTGAAGCTTTCTTT	CSVASTGNTEAFF
TRBJ1-2	.	TRBV18	many	TGTGCCAGCTCACCGTCGACAGATTATGGCTACACCTTC	CASSPSTDYGYTF
TRBJ1-5	.	TRBV19	.	TGTGCCAGTAGTAATAACCGGGACAAAAGCAATCAGCCCCAGCATTTT	CASSNNRDKSNQPQHF
TRBJ1-6	TRBD1	TRBV6-4	many	TGTGCCAGCAGGCCGCAGGGGGAGGGTAATTCACCCCTCCACTTT	CASRPQGEGNSPLHF
TRBJ2-4	TRBD1	TRBV10-2	.	TGCGCCAGCAGTGAGCCGGGACAGTTAGCCAAAAACATTCAGTACTTC	CASSEPGQLAKNIQYF
TRBJ2-5	TRBD1	TRBV15	.	TGTGCCACCAGCACGAACAGGGGAGAGACCCAGTACTTC	CATSTNRGETQYF
TRBJ2-3	.	TRBV5-1	.	TGCGCCAGCAGCTCGGGGGACTCTAGGACAGATACGCAGTATTTT	CASSSGDSRTDTQYF
TRBJ2-3	.	TRBV7-6	.	TGTGCCAGCAGCTTAGTGGGGAGTGAGGATACGCAGTATTTT	CASSLVGSEDTQYF
TRBJ2-5	.	TRBV11-3	.	TGTGCCAGCAGCTTAGATTCACGGAGGGGCCAAGAGACCCAGTACTTC	CASSLDSRRGQETQYF
TRBJ1-6	.	TRBV9	.	TGTGCCAGCAGTGTCATCTATAATTCACCCCTCCACTTT	CASSVIYNSPLHF
TRBJ2-3	TRBD2	TRBV14	.	TGTGCCAGCAGCCAGCTGGGCGGGAGAATTTCGGATACGCAGTATTTT	CASSQLGGRISDTQYF
TRBJ1-1	TRBD1	TRBV5-1	.	TGCGCCAGCAGCTCACCACGGACAGGGGACAAGAACACTGAAGCTTTCTTT	CASSSPRTGDKNTEAFF
TRBJ1-3	.	TRBV5-1	.	TGCGCCAGCAGCTTGGGGGCCTCTGGAAACACCATATATTTT	CASSLGASGNTIYF
TRBJ2-1	.	TRBV14	.	TGTGCCAGCAGCCAGCTCAGCGCCTACAATGAGCAGTTCTTC	CASSQLSAYNEQFF
TRBJ1-3	TRBD1	TRBV29-1	.	TGCAGCGTCCTACAGGGGTCTGGAAACACCATATATTTT	CSVLQGSGNTIYF
TRBJ2-5	TRBD2	TRBV7-2	.	TGTGCCAGCAGCCCCACCGCGGGGGGGTATGAGACCCAGTACTTC	CASSPTAGGYETQYF
TRBJ1-1	.	TRBV7-2	once	TGTGCCAGCAGCGGATGGGGCACTGAAGCTTTCTTT	CASSGWGTEAFF
TRBJ2-7	.	TRBV29-1	.	TGCAGCGTTAGGGGGAGGGCTCGGGACGAGCAGTACTTC	CSVRGRARDEQYF
TRBJ1-1	.	TRBV28	.	TGTGCCAGCACCTCTGACGGGGGTAACACTGAAGCTTTCTTT	CASTSDGGNTEAFF
TRBJ1-6	.	TRBV4-1	.	TGCGCCAGCAGCCAAGCAAGCTCACCCCTCCACTTT	CASSQASSPLHF
TRBJ2-7	.	TRBV7-8	once	TGTGCCAGCAGCTTAGAGTTGTTCTCCGAGCAGTACTTC	CASSLELFSEQYF
TRBJ2-7	TRBD1	TRBV5-4	.	TGTGCCAGCAGCTTGCGGGGACAGGGGAATAACGAGCAGTACTTC	CASSLRGQGNNEQYF
TRBJ2-5	.	TRBV7-2	.	TGTGCCAGCAGCTCCAGTCTTGGGGGTCAGACCCAGTACTTC	CASSSSLGGQTQYF
TRBJ1-5	.	TRBV4-1	few	TGCGCCAGCAGCCGTACCGACATGGGCAATCAGCCCCAGCATTTT	CASSRTDMGNQPQHF
TRBJ2-2	TRBD1	TRBV6-6	.	TGTGCCAGCAGTTCAGACAGGGGTCGAACCGGGGAGCTGTTTTTT	CASSSDRGRTGELFF
TRBJ1-3	.	TRBV18	.	TGTGCCAGCTCACAGGGGACTAATGGAAACACCATATATTTT	CASSQGTNGNTIYF
TRBJ2-1	.	TRBV5-1	.	TGCGCCAGCAGGTTGGGAGGTACTAGCTCCTACAATGAGCAGTTCTTC	CASRLGGTSSYNEQFF
TRBJ2-3	TRBD2	TRBV19	.	TGTGCCACCAGTGCGACTAGCGGGAGTGCAGATACGCAGTATTTT	CATSATSGSADTQYF
TRBJ1-3	.	TRBV6-5	.	TGTGCCAGCAGTTACACCCGTCAGAGCTCTGGAAACACCATATATTTT	CASSYTRQSSGNTIYF
TRBJ1-2	.	TRBV5-4	.	TGTGCCAGCAGCTTAACGATGGAGAAGGGTGGCTACACCTTC	CASSLTMEKGGYTF
TRBJ2-7	TRBD1	TRBV29-1	.	TGCAGCGTTCGCAGGGGGAGCAACGAGCAGTACTTC	CSVRRGSNEQYF
TRBJ1-2	.	TRBV5-1	.	TGCGCCAGCAGCTTGGCCGACAGGCCCGGTGGCTACACCTTC	CASSLADRPGGYTF
TRBJ2-7	.	TRBV6-1	.	TGTGCCAGCAGTCCGGGACAATCAACCGAGCAGTACTTC	CASSPGQSTEQYF
TRBJ1-3	.	TRBV30	.	TGTGCCTGGAAGCCGGACAGCTACTCTGGAAACACCATATATTTT	CAWKPDSYSGNTIYF
TRBJ2-3	.	TRBV10-3	.	TGTGCCATCAGTGACCCCGCCCCAGATACGCAGTATTTT	CAISDPAPDTQYF
TRBJ1-6	TRBD1	TRBV5-5	.	TGTGCCAGCAGCTTGGAAGGGAGACAGGGAATCAGGCCCCTCCACTTT	CASSLEGRQGIRPLHF
TRBJ2-1	.	TRBV5-1	once	TGCGCCAGCAGCCTACCCCTGATGAAGACCGATGAGCAGTTCTTC	CASSLPLMKTDEQFF
TRBJ2-7	TRBD2	TRBV5-1	.	TGCGCCAGCAGCAGAGGACTAGCGGTTTCGGGCTACGAGCAGTACTTC	CASSRGLAVSGYEQYF
TRBJ2-7	.	TRBV7-2	.	TGTGCCAGCAGCTTAGCGGGGGGCTACGAGCAGTACTTC	CASSLAGGYEQYF
TRBJ2-1	TRBD2	TRBV10-1	.	TGCGCCAGCAGTGAATCGGCGGGGGTCTTGAATGAGCAGTTCTTC	CASSESAGVLNEQFF
TRBJ2-1	.	TRBV30	.	TGTGCCTGGAGTAGCCACCTTAGCAGCTCCTACAATGAGCAGTTCTTC	CAWSSHLSSSYNEQFF